These 9 T cell receptor beta chains came from one sample sequenced in a study of T cell changes during pregnancy in multiple sclerosis. Only in-frame clones appear in the TCRdb table, and some are missing; sequencing was by immunoSEQ multiplex PCR. The sample contains some 54,000 clones, 94% of which appear only once. Sequenced here: CD8+ T cells from peripheral blood mononuclear cells, sampled in the third trimester of pregnancy. Receptors originate from a female donor with multiple sclerosis, enrolled in a pregnancy study.

The chain is built from TRBV13 and TRBJ2-1; 7 bases fit TRBD1. Trimming cost V 6 bases and J 2 bases; bases outside gene matches: 4. The CDR3 is 14 residues long. Germline V gives CDR1 PRHDT, CDR2 FYEKMQ (reference sequence). The DNA for the CDR3 is TGTGCCAGCAGTCGGGACAGAGCCTACAATGAGCAGTTCTTC. It encodes CASSRDRAYNEQFF.

This clone showed up just once. The chain couples TRBV9 to TRBJ1-2, with D possibly being TRBD1 (6 bases). The V gene's germline CDR1 is SGDLS and CDR2 YYNGEE. CDR3 size: 16 residues. V dropped 3 bases and J dropped 1 base, with 16 bases sitting between them. The CDR3 spells CASSGYREGDNYGYTF. CDR3 nucleotides: TGTGCCAGCAGCGGCTACAGGGAAGGTGATAACTATGGCTACACCTTC.

The chain is built from TRBV4-2 and TRBJ1-2; no firm D call. V was cut by 2 bases and J by 3 bases, with 10 bases left in between. Germline CDR1 LGHNA, CDR2 YNFKEQ. The CDR3 is 14 amino acids. The DNA of the CDR3 is TGTGCCAGCAGCCAACCCGGGTCCTACTATGGCTACACCTTC. It codes for CASSQPGSYYGYTF.

The rearrangement links TRBV5-1 to TRBJ1-1; TRBD1 matches at 8 bases. This CDR3 has 16 amino acids. Trimming removed 1 base from V and 1 base from J; junction bases left unmatched: 6. The germline V gene encodes CDR1 SGHRS and CDR2 YFSETQ. As DNA, the CDR3 is TGCGCCAGCAGCTTGAGGGTGGACAGGGCGAACACTGAAGCTTTCTTT. Its protein product is CASSLRVDRANTEAFF.

Remarks on this clone: This sequence may be a read error, since a much larger clone differs from it by one base. The V gene is TRBV6-5, the J gene TRBJ2-2; 10 bases agree with TRBD2. J was trimmed by 3 bases and V by 7 bases; bases with no gene match: 2. The CDR3 contains 14 residues. The germline CDR1 and CDR2 sequences are MNHEY and SVGAGI. CDR3 sequence: CASTGLADTGELFF. The CDR3 DNA follows: TGTGCCAGCACCGGACTAGCGGACACCGGGGAGCTGTTTTTT.

The chain is built from TRBV10-1 and TRBJ2-7; 7 bases match TRBD1. The CDR3 extends over 14 amino acids. Germline V CDR1 and CDR2: WNHNN, SYGVQD (reference sequence). The ends lost 4 bases at V and 0 bases at J; junction bases unmatched: 3. The CDR3 nucleotides are TGCGCCAGCAGTGCGACAGGGAGCTCCTACGAGCAGTACTTC. Its protein product is CASSATGSSYEQYF.

The table lists this clone with a count of one. This chain links TRBV9 with TRBJ1-1; 9 bases align to TRBD1. Per germline, CDR1 SGDLS and CDR2 YYNGEE. V shed 4 bases and J 0 bases; nucleotides not matched to a gene: 13. The CDR3 is made up of 18 amino acids. CDR3 in DNA: TGTGCCAGCAGCAAAAACAGGGGGCGCCCCGGGATGAACACTGAAGCTTTCTTT. Protein: CASSKNRGRPGMNTEAFF.

The rearrangement links TRBV6-1 to TRBJ2-6; tentatively, D is TRBD1 (5 bases). Looked up from germline, CDR1 is MNHNS and CDR2 is SASEGT. The CDR3 runs to 20 residues. V lost 2 bases and J lost 0, with 20 bases in between. The CDR3 nucleotides read TGTGCCAGCAGTGAATACCGGACACGGCCAAAACCCTCTGGGGCCAACGTCCTGACTTTC. Amino acid sequence: CASSEYRTRPKPSGANVLTF.

This clone was detected once. The J gene is TRBJ2-1, the V gene TRBV13; 13 positions agree with TRBD2. V lost 5 bases and J lost 7; bases outside the gene matches: 5. The CDR3 totals 15 residues. From germline, CDR1 is PRHDT and CDR2 FYEKMQ (reference sequence). The CDR3 is CASSPGTSGNNEQFF. Here the CDR3 DNA reads TGTGCCAGCAGCCCCGGGACTAGCGGGAATAATGAGCAGTTCTTC.